Only one count was recorded for the clone carrying this TCR beta chain. The antigen remains undetermined. Sample treatment: oral pan-JAK inhibitor, 5-10 mg twice daily. Lesional scalp punch biopsies and peripheral blood came from alopecia areata patients. RNA extraction was followed by reverse transcription into cDNA, which acted as the sequencing template. Libraries were prepared by immunoSEQ multiplex PCR; TCRdb keeps only in-frame clonotypes and omits some of them. The table shows about 210,000 clones, with under 75% occurring only once. CDR3 size: 16 residues. Germline-derived CDR1 and CDR2 are MGHDK and SYGVNS. Germline trimming cut 6 bases from V and 0 bases from J; bases unmatched to any gene: 3. These data originate in a study of CD8+ T cells in alopecia areata. Study-wide results and caveats: Tofacitinib significantly decreased scalp clonality and expanded CD8+ clones among top 100. While tofacitinib was given, many expanded lesional clones persisted in scalp and blood. Sequences from scalp samples also cover resident alphabeta T cells of normal skin.

The receptor was derived from a human donor with alopecia areata. The J gene is TRBJ2-4, the V gene TRBV25-1, with TRBD2 matching over 12 bases. The material was CD4+ T cells sorted from blood, obtained at week 4, from a patient treated with tofacitinib. CDR3 DNA sequence: TGTGCCAGCAGCCTGACTAGCGGGGGAGCCAAAAACATTCAGTACTTC. Protein: CASSLTSGGAKNIQYF.